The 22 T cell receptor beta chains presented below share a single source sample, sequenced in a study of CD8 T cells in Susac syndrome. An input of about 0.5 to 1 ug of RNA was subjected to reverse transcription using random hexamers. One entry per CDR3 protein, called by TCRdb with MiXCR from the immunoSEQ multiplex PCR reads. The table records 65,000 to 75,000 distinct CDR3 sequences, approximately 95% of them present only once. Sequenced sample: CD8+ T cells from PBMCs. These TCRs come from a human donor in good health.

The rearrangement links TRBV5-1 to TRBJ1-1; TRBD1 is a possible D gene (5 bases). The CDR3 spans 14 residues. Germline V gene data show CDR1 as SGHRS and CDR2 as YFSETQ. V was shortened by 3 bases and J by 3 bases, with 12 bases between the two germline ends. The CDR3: CASSWDGRDTEAFF. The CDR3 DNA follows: TGCGCCAGCAGCTGGGACGGTCGTGACACTGAAGCTTTCTTT.

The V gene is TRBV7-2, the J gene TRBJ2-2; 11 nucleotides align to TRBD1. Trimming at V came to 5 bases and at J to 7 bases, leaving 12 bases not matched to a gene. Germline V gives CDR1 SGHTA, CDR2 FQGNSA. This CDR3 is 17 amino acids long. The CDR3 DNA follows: TGTGCCAGCAGCCAGAGCTACGGACAGGGGGCTCACGGGGAGCTGTTTTTT. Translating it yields CASSQSYGQGAHGELFF.

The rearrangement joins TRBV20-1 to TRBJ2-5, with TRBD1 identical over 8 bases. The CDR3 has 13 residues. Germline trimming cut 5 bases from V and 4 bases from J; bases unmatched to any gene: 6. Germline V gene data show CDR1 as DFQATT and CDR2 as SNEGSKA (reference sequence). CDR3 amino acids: CSASTGAGETQYF. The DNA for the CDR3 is TGCAGTGCTTCGACAGGGGCGGGAGAGACCCAGTACTTC.

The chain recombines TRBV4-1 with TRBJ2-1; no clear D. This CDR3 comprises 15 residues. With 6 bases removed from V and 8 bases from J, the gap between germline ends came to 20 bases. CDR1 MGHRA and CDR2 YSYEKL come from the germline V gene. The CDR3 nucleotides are TGCGCCAGCAGGGTAGAGGACCCCGGTTGGGATGAGCAGTTCTTC. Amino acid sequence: CASRVEDPGWDEQFF.

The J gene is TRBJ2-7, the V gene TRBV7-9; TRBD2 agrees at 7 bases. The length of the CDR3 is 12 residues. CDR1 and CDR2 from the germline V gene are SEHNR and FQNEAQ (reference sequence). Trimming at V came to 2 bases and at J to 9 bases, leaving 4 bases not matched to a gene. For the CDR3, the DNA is TGTGCCAGCAGCTTAAGCGGGATGGGGCAGTACTTC. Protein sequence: CASSLSGMGQYF.

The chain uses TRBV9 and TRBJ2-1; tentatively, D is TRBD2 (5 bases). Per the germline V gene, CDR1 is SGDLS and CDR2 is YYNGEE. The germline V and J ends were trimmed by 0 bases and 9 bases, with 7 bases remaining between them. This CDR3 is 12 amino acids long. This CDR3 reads CASSVGETEQFF. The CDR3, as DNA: TGTGCCAGCAGCGTAGGGGAGACTGAGCAGTTCTTC.

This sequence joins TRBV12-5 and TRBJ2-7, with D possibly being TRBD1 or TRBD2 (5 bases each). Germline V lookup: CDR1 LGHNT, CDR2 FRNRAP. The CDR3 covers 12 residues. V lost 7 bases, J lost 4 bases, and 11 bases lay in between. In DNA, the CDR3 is TGTGCTAGTGCCCGGGACGGGTACGAGCAGTACTTC. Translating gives CASARDGYEQYF.

CDR3 loop: CASSLSFDRGEASGTEAFF. CDR3 nucleotides: TGTGCCAGCAGCTTATCCTTTGACAGGGGTGAGGCGTCGGGCACTGAAGCTTTCTTT. The rearrangement uses TRBV7-9 and TRBJ1-1; TRBD1 matches at 8 bases. With V trimmed by 2 bases and J by 4 bases, 18 bases remained unmatched. Germline V gives CDR1 SEHNR, CDR2 FQNEAQ (reference sequence). This CDR3 has 19 residues.

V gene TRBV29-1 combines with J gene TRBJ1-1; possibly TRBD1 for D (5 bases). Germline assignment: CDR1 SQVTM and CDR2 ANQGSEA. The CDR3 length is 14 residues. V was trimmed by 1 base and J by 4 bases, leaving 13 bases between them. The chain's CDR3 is CSVEVGGGLTEAFF. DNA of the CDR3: TGCAGCGTTGAAGTCGGGGGGGGACTCACTGAAGCTTTCTTT.

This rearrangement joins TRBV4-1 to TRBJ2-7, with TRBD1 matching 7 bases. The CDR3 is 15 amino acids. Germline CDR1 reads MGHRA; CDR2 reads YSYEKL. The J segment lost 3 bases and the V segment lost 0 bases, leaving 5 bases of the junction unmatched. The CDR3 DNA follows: TGCGCCAGCAGCCAAGATGGGACAGACTTCTACGAGCAGTACGTC. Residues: CASSQDGTDFYEQYV.

The CDR3 protein is CASSQDREQRGGRETQYF. Written as DNA, the CDR3 is TGTGCCAGCAGCCAAGACCGAGAGCAGCGGGGGGGCCGGGAGACCCAGTACTTC. The V and J genes are TRBV3-1 and TRBJ2-5, with 10 bases that match TRBD2. The V segment lost 0 bases and the J segment 5 bases; nucleotides outside the gene matches: 12. The CDR3 extends over 18 amino acids. In germline, CDR1 is LGHDT, CDR2 YNNKEL (reference sequence).

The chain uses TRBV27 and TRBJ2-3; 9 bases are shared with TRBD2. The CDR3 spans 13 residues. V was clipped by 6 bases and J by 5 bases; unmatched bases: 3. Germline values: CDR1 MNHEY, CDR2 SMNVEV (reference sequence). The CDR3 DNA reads TGTGCCAGCAGGCGGGGGGGCCAAGATACGCAGTATTTT. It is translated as CASRRGGQDTQYF.

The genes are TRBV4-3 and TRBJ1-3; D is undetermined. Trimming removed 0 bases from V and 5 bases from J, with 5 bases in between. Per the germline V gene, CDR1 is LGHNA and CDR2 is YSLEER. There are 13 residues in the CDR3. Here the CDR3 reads CASSQDHRNTIYF. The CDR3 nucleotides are TGCGCCAGCAGCCAAGATCACCGAAACACCATATATTTT.

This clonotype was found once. CDR3 nucleotides: TGTGCCAGCAGCGAAACGAACAGGGGCGACACTGAAGCTTTCTTT. This gives the protein CASSETNRGDTEAFF. This chain links TRBV7-8 with TRBJ1-1; TRBD1 matches at 7 bases. The CDR3 runs to 15 residues. V lost 5 bases to trimming and J lost 3 bases; unmatched junction nucleotides: 9. Germline CDR1 and CDR2: SGHVS and FQNEAQ. The entire variable domain, with the rest obtained from reference TRBV7-8 and TRBJ1-1, is as follows: GAGVSQSPRYKVAKRGQDVALRCDPISGHVSLFWYQQALGQGPEFLTYFQNEAQLDKSGLPSDRFFAERPEGSVSTLKIQRTQQEDSAVYLCASSETNRGDTEAFFGQGTRLTVV.

The CDR3 bases are TGTGCCAGCAGTCCAGGGTTAGGTTACGAGCAGTACGTC. Translation: CASSPGLGYEQYV. This chain joins TRBV6-5 and TRBJ2-7, with D maybe TRBD1 (5 bases). The germline V gene encodes CDR1 MNHEY and CDR2 SVGAGI. The CDR3 runs to 13 residues. The ends were cut back, 5 bases at V and 4 bases at J, with 12 bases in the middle.

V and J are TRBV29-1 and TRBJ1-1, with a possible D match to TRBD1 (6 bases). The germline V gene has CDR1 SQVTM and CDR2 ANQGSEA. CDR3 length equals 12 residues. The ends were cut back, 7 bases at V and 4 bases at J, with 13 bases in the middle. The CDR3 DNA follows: TGCAGCGGTTTGGGGGCTGGCACTGAAGCTTTCTTT. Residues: CSGLGAGTEAFF.

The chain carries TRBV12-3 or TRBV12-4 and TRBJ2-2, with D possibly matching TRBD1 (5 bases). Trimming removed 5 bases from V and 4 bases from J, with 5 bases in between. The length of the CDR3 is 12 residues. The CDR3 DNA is TGTGCCAGCAGTGACAGCACCGGGGAGCTGTTTTTT. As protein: CASSDSTGELFF.

The chain's CDR3 is CASSSSGTRGNEQFF. CDR3 DNA: TGTGCCAGCAGCTCCTCCGGGACTAGGGGGAATGAGCAGTTCTTC. The rearrangement joins TRBV7-3 to TRBJ2-1, with TRBD2 identical over 8 bases. This CDR3 contains 15 residues. The ends lost 4 bases at V and 7 bases at J; junction bases unmatched: 9. CDR1 SGHTA and CDR2 FQGTGA come from the germline V gene.

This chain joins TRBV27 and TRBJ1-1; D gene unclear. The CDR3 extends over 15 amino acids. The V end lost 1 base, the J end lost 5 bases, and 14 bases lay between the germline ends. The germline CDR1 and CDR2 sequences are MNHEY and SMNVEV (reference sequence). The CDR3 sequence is CASSLWSSGNTEAFF. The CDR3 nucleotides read TGTGCCAGCAGTTTATGGAGTTCGGGAAATACTGAAGCTTTCTTT.

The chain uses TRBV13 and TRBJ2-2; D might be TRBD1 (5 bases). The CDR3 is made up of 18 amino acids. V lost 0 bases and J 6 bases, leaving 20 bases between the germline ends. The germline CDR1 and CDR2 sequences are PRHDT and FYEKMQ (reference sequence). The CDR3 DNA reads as TGTGCCAGCAGCTTAGGCCTGGGGCAGTTATTGCTCTCCGGGGAGCTGTTTTTT. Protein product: CASSLGLGQLLLSGELFF.

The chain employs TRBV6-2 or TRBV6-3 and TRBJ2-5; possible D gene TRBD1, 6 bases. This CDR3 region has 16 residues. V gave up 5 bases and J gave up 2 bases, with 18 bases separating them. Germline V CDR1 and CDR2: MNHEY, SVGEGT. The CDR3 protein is CASSPRDIEEQETQYF. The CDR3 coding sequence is TGTGCCAGCAGTCCCCGGGACATCGAAGAACAAGAGACCCAGTACTTC.

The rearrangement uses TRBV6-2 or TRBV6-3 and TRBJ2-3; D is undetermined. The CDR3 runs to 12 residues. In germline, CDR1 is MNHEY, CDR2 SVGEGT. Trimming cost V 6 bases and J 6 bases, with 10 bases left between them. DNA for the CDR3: TGTGCCAGCAGCCCCGGGTCGGATACGCAGTATTTT. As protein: CASSPGSDTQYF.